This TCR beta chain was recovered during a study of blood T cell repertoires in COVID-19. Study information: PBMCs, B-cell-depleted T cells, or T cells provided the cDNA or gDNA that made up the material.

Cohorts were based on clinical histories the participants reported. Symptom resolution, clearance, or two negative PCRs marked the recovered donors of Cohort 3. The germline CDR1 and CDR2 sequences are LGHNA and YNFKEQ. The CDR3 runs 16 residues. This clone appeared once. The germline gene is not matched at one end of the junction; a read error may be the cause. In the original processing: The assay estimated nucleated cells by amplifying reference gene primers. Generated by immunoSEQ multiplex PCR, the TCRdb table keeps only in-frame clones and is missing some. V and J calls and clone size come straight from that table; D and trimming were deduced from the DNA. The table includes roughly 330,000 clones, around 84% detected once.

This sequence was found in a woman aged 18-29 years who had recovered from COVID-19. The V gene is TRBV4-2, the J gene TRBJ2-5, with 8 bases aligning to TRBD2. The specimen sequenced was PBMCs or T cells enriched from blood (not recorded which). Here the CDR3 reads CASSQEVRDSGVGVHF. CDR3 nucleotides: TGTGCCAGCAGCCAAGAGGTCCGCGATAGCGGGGTGGGGGTTCACTTC.